Presented here are 17 T cell receptor beta chains from one specimen sequenced in a study of T cells in Graves' hyperthyroidism and ophthalmopathy. TCR beta CDR3 regions were amplified from RNA transcripts. TCR CDR3 underwent first-round RT-PCR with the HTBI primer set. One entry per CDR3 protein results from TCRdb running MiXCR on the multiplex PCR reads. The data contain about 540,000 distinct CDR3 sequences, more than 45% of them seen just once; the ten biggest clones take up 8.2%. The material sequenced was peripheral blood or thyroid tissue (not recorded which). These receptors originate from a woman between 18 and 29 years old with Graves' hyperthyroidism.

About this clonotype: Its ends do not fully match the called genes, so a read error is possible. The V gene is TRBV7-8, the J gene TRBJ1-1; unclear D gene. Germline V gene lookup returns CDR1 SGHVS and CDR2 FQNEAQ. The length of the CDR3 is 15 residues. CDR3 in amino acids: CANSQVGQYESTPFF. The CDR3 region has the DNA TGCGCCAACAGCCAAGTCGGCCAGTACGAATCGACTCCTTTCTTT.

The chain joins TRBV20-1 to TRBJ2-5; maybe TRBD2 (6 bases). V was clipped by 4 bases and J by 2 bases, with 14 bases between them. The length of the CDR3 is 14 residues. Germline values: CDR1 DFQATT, CDR2 SNEGSKA (reference sequence). As DNA, the CDR3 is TGCAGTGCTAATGATGGAGGGATTCAAGAGACCCAGTACTTC. Its protein is CSANDGGIQETQYF.

This clonotype was picked up many times. The J gene is TRBJ1-5, the V gene TRBV7-2; D ambiguous. CDR1 and CDR2 (germline): SGHTA, FQGNSA. The CDR3 contains 12 residues. V lost 5 bases to trimming and J lost 6 bases, with 8 bases between them. CDR3 nucleotides: TGTGCCAGCAGCCCGCCGGCTCAGCCCCAGCATTTT. Translation: CASSPPAQPQHF. Complete variable domain (other parts from reference TRBV7-2 and TRBJ1-5): GAGVSQSPSNKVTEKGKDVELRCDPISGHTALYWYRQSLGQGLEFLIYFQGNSAPDKSGLPSDRFSAERTGGSVSTLTIQRTQQEDSAVYLCASSPPAQPQHFGDGTRLSIL.

With regard to this clonotype: A read error is possible here, since a much larger clone lies one base away. The V call is TRBV10-3, the J call TRBJ1-2; D is undetermined. The CDR3 runs to 13 residues. Germline V gene data show CDR1 as ENHRY and CDR2 as SYGVKD. The CDR3: CAVRAPGNYGYNF. As DNA, the CDR3 is TGTGCCGTCCGGGCCCCGGGAAACTATGGCTACAACTTC.

The chain is built from TRBV7-2 and TRBJ1-1; 7 nucleotides agree with TRBD1. The ends lost 2 bases at V and 6 bases at J; junction bases unmatched: 3. The V gene's germline CDR1 is SGHTA and CDR2 FQGNSA. The CDR3 covers 13 residues. The CDR3 protein is CASSLPTGSEAFF. The CDR3 DNA follows: TGTGCCAGCAGCTTACCGACAGGGTCTGAAGCTTTCTTT.

This clonotype was seen ten or more times. V gene TRBV19 combines with J gene TRBJ1-2; D is ambiguous. The CDR3 length is 14 residues. V lost 4 bases to trimming and J lost 4 bases, with 13 bases between them. Per the germline V gene, CDR1 is LNHDA and CDR2 is SQIVND (reference sequence). The CDR3 DNA reads as TGTGCCAGTAGTAGACTCGGGCCTACCTATGGCTACACCTTC. Its protein product is CASSRLGPTYGYTF. Looking up the rest from reference TRBV19 and TRBJ1-2 gives the full variable domain: DGGITQSPKYLFRKEGQNVTLSCEQNLNHDAMYWYRQDPGQGLRLIYYSQIVNDFQKGDIAEGYSVSREKKESFPLTVTSAQKNPTAFYLCASSRLGPTYGYTFGSGTRLTVV.

The V call is TRBV7-9, the J call TRBJ2-7; 9 bases are a match to TRBD1. Losses at the gene ends were 5 bases for V and 0 bases for J; bases not matched to a gene: 14. Germline CDR1 and CDR2: SEHNR and FQNEAQ (reference sequence). The CDR3 is 18 amino acids. The CDR3, as DNA: TGTGCCAGCAGCGCAGGTCGTTTCTCGGACAGGGGCTCCTACGAGCAGTACTTC. Encoded protein: CASSAGRFSDRGSYEQYF.

J is TRBJ1-1 and V is TRBV14; 7 bases agree with TRBD1. Germline values: CDR1 SGHDN, CDR2 FVKESK. The CDR3 contains 15 residues. Trimming took 6 bases from V and 4 from J; bases not matched to a gene: 11. The CDR3 DNA follows: TGTGCCAGCAGTTTAAAGGCAGGGGGGGGCACTGAAGCTTTCTTT. It translates to CASSLKAGGGTEAFF.

This clonotype was recorded at least ten times. CDR3 sequence reads: CSVDSGRRETQYF. Written as DNA, the CDR3 is TGCAGCGTTGATAGCGGGAGAAGGGAGACCCAGTACTTC. This chain links TRBV29-1 with TRBJ2-5, with 9 bases aligning to TRBD2. Trimming removed 3 bases from V and 5 bases from J; junction bases left unmatched: 4. Germline CDR1 is SQVTM and CDR2 is ANQGSEA. This CDR3 has 13 amino acids.

The rearrangement uses TRBV5-1 and TRBJ2-7; 8 nucleotides align to TRBD2. The germline V gene has CDR1 SGHRS and CDR2 YFSETQ. The CDR3 contains 16 residues. The ends lost 0 bases at V and 3 bases at J; junction bases unmatched: 8. The CDR3 protein is CASSLAKGLGSYEQYF. CDR3 bases: TGCGCCAGCAGCTTGGCTAAGGGACTAGGGAGCTACGAGCAGTACTTC.

This clonotype was seen more than once but under ten times. V is TRBV7-9 and J is TRBJ2-7; TRBD1 is a possible D gene (5 bases). V was pared by 6 bases and J by 2 bases, with 14 bases between. Germline V CDR1 and CDR2: SEHNR, FQNEAQ (reference sequence). The CDR3 extends over 14 amino acids. CDR3 coding DNA: TGTGCCAGCAGTGCCTGGACGGACACCTACGAGCAGTACTTC. This sequence encodes CASSAWTDTYEQYF.

This sequence joins TRBV2 and TRBJ1-1; D is unclear. The CDR3 has 15 amino acids. The V end was cut by 0 bases, the J end by 1 base, with 9 bases between. The germline V gene encodes CDR1 SNHLY and CDR2 FYNNEI. The DNA for the CDR3 is TGTGCCAGCAGTGAAGCGCTGGGAGGGAACACTGAAGCTTTCTTT. It specifies CASSEALGGNTEAFF. The full variable domain, rest sourced from reference TRBV2 and TRBJ1-1, is EPEVTQTPSHQVTQMGQEVILRCVPISNHLYFYWYRQILGQKVEFLVSFYNNEISEKSEIFDDQFSVERPDGSNFTLKIRSTKLEDSAMYFCASSEALGGNTEAFFGQGTRLTVV.

This clonotype was seen a few times. An end of the junction does not agree with germline; a read error may underlie this. The chain couples TRBV7-3 to TRBJ1-6; D call uncertain. Germline CDR1 reads SGHTA; CDR2 reads FQGTGA. The CDR3 is made up of 14 amino acids. CDR3 in amino acids: CASSQVLVERPLHF. Written as DNA, the CDR3 is TGCGCCAGCAGCCAAGTCCTAGTCGAGAGACCCCTCCACTTT.

This clonotype was counted ten times or more. The genes are TRBV6-6 and TRBJ1-6; D unresolved. The germline V gene encodes CDR1 MNHNY and CDR2 SVGAGI (reference sequence). The V gene lost 5 bases and the J gene lost 14 bases, with 10 bases spanning the gap. The CDR3 extends over 11 amino acids. In DNA form, the CDR3 reads TGTGCCAGCAGTCCGGACGTGTCCCTCCACTTT. It codes for CASSPDVSLHF.

In nucleotides, the CDR3 is TGTGCCACCGAATTAAGCGGGAGAGGGACAGATACGCAGTATTTT. This encodes CATELSGRGTDTQYF. V and J are TRBV24-1 and TRBJ2-3; 8 bases line up with TRBD2. J was trimmed by 3 bases and V by 9 bases; bases with no gene match: 10. Germline-derived CDR1 and CDR2 are KGHDR and SFDVKD. CDR3 length: 15 residues.

The rearrangement uses TRBV2 and TRBJ1-2, with 8 bases aligning to TRBD1. J lost 6 bases, V lost 5 bases, and 14 bases had no gene match. CDR3 length equals 16 residues. Germline V gene data show CDR1 as SNHLY and CDR2 as FYNNEI. The CDR3 sequence is CASSYLGADRGDGYTF. The CDR3 DNA reads TGTGCCAGCAGTTACCTGGGGGCCGACAGGGGCGATGGCTACACCTTC. The full variable domain, completed using reference TRBV2 and TRBJ1-2, is EPEVTQTPSHQVTQMGQEVILRCVPISNHLYFYWYRQILGQKVEFLVSFYNNEISEKSEIFDDQFSVERPDGSNFTLKIRSTKLEDSAMYFCASSYLGADRGDGYTFGSGTRLTVV.

The J gene is TRBJ2-2, the V gene TRBV7-4; D gene uncertain. The CDR3 extends over 15 amino acids. V was trimmed by 1 base and J by 6 bases, leaving 12 bases between them. Germline V gives CDR1 SGHVT, CDR2 SQSDAQ. The CDR3, as DNA: TGTGCCAGCAGCTTAGGCGCAGCGTCACCCGGGGAGCTGTTTTTT. It is translated as CASSLGAASPGELFF.